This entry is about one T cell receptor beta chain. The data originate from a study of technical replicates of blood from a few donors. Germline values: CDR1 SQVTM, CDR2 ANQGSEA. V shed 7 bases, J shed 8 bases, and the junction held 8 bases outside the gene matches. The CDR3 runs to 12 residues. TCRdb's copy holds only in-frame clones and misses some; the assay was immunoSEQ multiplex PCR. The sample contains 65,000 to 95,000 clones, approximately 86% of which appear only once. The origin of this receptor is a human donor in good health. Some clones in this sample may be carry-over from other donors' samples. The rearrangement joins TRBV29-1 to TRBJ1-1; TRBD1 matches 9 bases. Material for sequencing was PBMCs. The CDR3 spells CSATGTGNEAFF. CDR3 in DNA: TGCAGCGCCACCGGGACAGGGAACGAAGCTTTCTTT.